Following are 26 T cell receptor beta chains from one sample sequenced in a study of T cell repertoires in cytomegalovirus infection. TCRdb re-called the reads through MiXCR, storing one row per CDR3 protein. The sample lists fewer than 30,000 distinct CDR3 sequences, roughly 20% occurring once. These receptors have no known antigen. The sequencing here drew on CD8+ T cells from cultured PBMCs, taken from culture after CMV antigen stimulation. These receptors came from a human donor in good health (CMV status not recorded). Some clones in this sample may be carry-over from other donors' samples.

This sequence joins TRBV9 and TRBJ1-2; TRBD1 might be the D (6 bases). This CDR3 comprises 13 residues. Germline CDR1 is SGDLS and CDR2 is YYNGEE. V was cut by 0 bases and J by 6 bases, with 9 bases left in between. The chain's CDR3 is CASSVGGADGYTF. The CDR3 DNA sequence: TGTGCCAGCAGCGTAGGGGGGGCTGATGGCTACACCTTC.

This clonotype was detected ten times or more. The J gene is TRBJ2-7, the V gene TRBV7-8; 7 bases are shared with TRBD1. The CDR3 extends over 14 amino acids. The V and J ends lost 4 bases and 5 bases, in that order; junction bases with no gene match: 8. Germline V gene sequence: CDR1 SGHVS, CDR2 FQNEAQ. In DNA form, the CDR3 reads TGTGCCAGCAGCTGGACAGGTCCTGGGAACGAGCAGTACTTC. This translates into CASSWTGPGNEQYF.

The chain has TRBV19 and TRBJ2-7; D is unresolved. Germline V gene lookup returns CDR1 LNHDA and CDR2 SQIVND (reference sequence). V was clipped by 3 bases and J by 7 bases, with 13 bases between them. The CDR3 has 13 residues. The CDR3 bases are TGTGCCAGTAGTATTGGATACCCAGAGGAGCAGTACTTC. This codes for CASSIGYPEEQYF.

At least ten counts were recorded for this clonotype. This chain's CDR3 is CASSVDGRTASPQYF. The CDR3 nucleotides read TGTGCCAGCAGCGTAGATGGAAGGACCGCATCGCCGCAGTATTTT. This chain connects TRBV9 to TRBJ2-3; D unclear. This CDR3 has 15 residues. V shed 0 bases and J shed 10 bases, with 18 bases lying between them. Germline V lookup: CDR1 SGDLS, CDR2 YYNGEE.

This clonotype appeared a few times. The rearrangement joins TRBV27 to TRBJ2-7; 7 bases line up with TRBD1. Germline assignment: CDR1 MNHEY and CDR2 SMNVEV (reference sequence). CDR3 length: 13 residues. With 3 bases clipped from V and 5 bases from J, the junction kept 4 bases outside the gene matches. The CDR3 DNA reads as TGTGCCAGCAGTTTCGACAGGGTCAACGAGCAGTACTTC. This gives the protein CASSFDRVNEQYF.

The chain carries TRBV4-2 and TRBJ2-5; D gene unclear. Germline CDR1 and CDR2: LGHNA and YNFKEQ. Trimming left V 1 base short and J 2 bases short, with 8 bases between. The length of the CDR3 is 14 residues. CDR3 nucleotides: TGTGCCAGCAGCCAAGGCTGGGGACAAGAGACCCAGTACTTC. This codes for CASSQGWGQETQYF.

With respect to this clonotype: At one boundary the junction diverges from the germline segment, which might be a read error. The rearrangement links TRBV20-1 to TRBJ1-5, with 8 positions matching TRBD1. The CDR3 contains 15 residues. CDR1 and CDR2 (germline): DFQATT, SNEGSKA (reference sequence). CDR3 DNA sequence: TGCAGTGCTCCCGGACAGGGAATAGGCAATCAGCCCCAGCTTTTT. Translating it yields CSAPGQGIGNQPQLF.

This clonotype was seen ten or more times. The chain carries TRBV14 and TRBJ1-1; weak D call: TRBD1 (5 bases). V gave up 4 bases and J gave up 0 bases, with 12 bases separating them. The CDR3 is 15 residues long. Germline V gene sequence: CDR1 SGHDN, CDR2 FVKESK. In DNA form, the CDR3 reads TGTGCCAGCAGCCCCTCGGGACTCCTGAACACTGAAGCTTTCTTT. Protein: CASSPSGLLNTEAFF.

As concerns this clonotype: A junction end diverges from the germline sequence, so it may reflect a read error. This chain joins TRBV11-1 and TRBJ2-7, with D uncertain. The CDR3 runs to 14 residues. CDR1 is SGHAT, CDR2 FQDESV, per germline (reference sequence). This CDR3 reads CASSLARLGYKQYF. The DNA for the CDR3 is TGTGCCAGCAGCTTGGCCAGGCTAGGCTACAAGCAGTACTTC.

There are a few counts of this clonotype. The chain carries TRBV10-3 and TRBJ2-6; no clear D gene. The CDR3 sequence is 15 residues long. Germline V gives CDR1 ENHRY, CDR2 SYGVKD. Deletions cut 3 bases from V and 0 bases from J, with 6 bases between. The CDR3 sequence is CAISDSDSGANVLTF. CDR3 DNA: TGTGCCATCAGTGATTCAGACTCTGGGGCCAACGTCCTGACTTTC.

V and J are TRBV5-6 and TRBJ2-1, with 8 nucleotides matching TRBD2. The CDR3 loop spans 15 amino acids. CDR1 and CDR2 from the germline V gene are SGHDT and YYEEEE. The trim removed 0 bases at V and 5 bases at J, leaving 4 bases unmatched. The CDR3 nucleotides read TGTGCCAGCAGCTTGGGAGCGGGGGCCAACAATGAGCAGTTCTTC. Amino acid sequence: CASSLGAGANNEQFF.

The chain employs TRBV20-1 and TRBJ1-1, with D maybe TRBD1 (5 bases). Between the trimmed V and J ends, which lost 3 bases and 4 bases, there was a span of 12 bases. Germline V CDR1 and CDR2: DFQATT, SNEGSKA (reference sequence). The CDR3 runs to 13 residues. The CDR3 loop reads CSASPGRGTEAFF. CDR3 nucleotides: TGCAGTGCTAGTCCGGGGAGGGGCACTGAAGCTTTCTTT.

The gene calls are TRBV9 and TRBJ2-1; D not resolved. The V end was cut by 3 bases, the J end by 8 bases, with 12 bases between. Germline V gene lookup returns CDR1 SGDLS and CDR2 YYNGEE. This CDR3 is 13 amino acids long. The CDR3 region has the DNA TGTGCCAGCAGCGCCCGTAGTTTCGATGAGCAGTTCTTC. Its protein is CASSARSFDEQFF.

The rearrangement links TRBV7-3 to TRBJ2-5; possibly TRBD2 for D (6 bases). Germline V gene sequence: CDR1 SGHTA, CDR2 FQGTGA. Trimming shortened V by 2 bases and J by 2 bases, and 6 bases separated the two germline ends. The CDR3 is made up of 13 amino acids. The CDR3 is CASSLGGQETQYF. CDR3 in DNA: TGTGCCAGCAGCTTAGGAGGGCAAGAGACCCAGTACTTC.

This clonotype was recorded at least ten times. The J gene is TRBJ2-7, the V gene TRBV7-8, with D perhaps given as TRBD1 or TRBD2 (6 bases each). The CDR3 consists of 14 residues. Trimming took 2 bases from V and 5 from J, leaving 13 bases between them. Per the germline V gene, CDR1 is SGHVS and CDR2 is FQNEAQ. The chain's CDR3 is CASSLSSGAHEQYF. In DNA form, the CDR3 reads TGTGCCAGCAGCTTATCCTCGGGGGCACACGAGCAGTACTTC.

The CDR3 nucleotides are TGTGCCAGCAGCCAAGTCACCGGGAACTACACCGGGGAGCTGTTTTTT. Translating gives CASSQVTGNYTGELFF. The V gene is TRBV3-1, the J gene TRBJ2-2; perhaps TRBD2 as D (5 bases). This CDR3 region has 16 residues. Germline V gene lookup returns CDR1 LGHDT and CDR2 YNNKEL (reference sequence). V was clipped by 1 base and J by 3 bases, with 12 bases between them.

In DNA, the CDR3 is TGTGCCATCAGTGACGCAGGAGACAATGAGCAGTTCTTC. It translates to CAISDAGDNEQFF. J is TRBJ2-1 and V is TRBV10-3; D remains ambiguous. The CDR3 has 13 residues. Trimming shortened V by 3 bases and J by 5 bases, and 8 bases separated the two germline ends. From germline, CDR1 is ENHRY and CDR2 SYGVKD.

This chain links TRBV6-5 with TRBJ1-1; no clear D gene. The germline V and J ends were trimmed by 2 bases and 1 base, with 8 bases remaining between them. Germline V lookup: CDR1 MNHEY, CDR2 SVGAGI. The CDR3 has 14 residues. CDR3 residues: CASSYRNTNTEAFF. DNA of the CDR3: TGTGCCAGCAGTTACCGTAATACGAACACTGAAGCTTTCTTT.

This clonotype has at least ten counts. This rearrangement joins TRBV7-8 to TRBJ1-5, with 11 bases fitting TRBD1. Germline CDR1 SGHVS, CDR2 FQNEAQ. This CDR3 is built from 16 residues. V lost 1 base, J lost 2 bases, and 1 base stayed unmatched. As DNA, the CDR3 is TGTGCCAGCAGCTTAGAGGGACAGGGGGGCAATCAGCCCCAGCATTTT. Encoded protein: CASSLEGQGGNQPQHF.

This clonotype occurred a few times. The chain recombines TRBV5-1 with TRBJ2-1; 7 bases match TRBD1. Germline CDR1 reads SGHRS; CDR2 reads YFSETQ. The CDR3 loop spans 15 amino acids. V dropped 4 bases and J dropped 3; count of bases not matched to a gene: 7. The CDR3 spells CASSIGDRDYNEQFF. CDR3 bases: TGCGCCAGCAGCATAGGGGACAGAGACTACAATGAGCAGTTCTTC.

This clonotype has at least ten counts. The CDR3 spells CASSFFRLNEQFF. The CDR3 DNA reads as TGTGCCAGCAGCTTCTTCAGGCTCAATGAGCAGTTCTTC. V and J are TRBV7-2 and TRBJ2-1; no reliable D call. The CDR3 extends over 13 amino acids. Germline V gene data show CDR1 as SGHTA and CDR2 as FQGNSA. Trimming removed 3 bases from V and 6 bases from J, with 9 bases in between.

The chain employs TRBV19 and TRBJ2-7; the D gene is possibly TRBD2 (6 bases). Germline CDR1 reads LNHDA; CDR2 reads SQIVND (reference sequence). Trimming left V 3 bases short and J 3 bases short, with 12 bases between. This CDR3 region has 14 residues. As DNA, the CDR3 is TGTGCCAGTAGTATCTCCTCGGGGGACTACGAGCAGTACGTC. Protein sequence: CASSISSGDYEQYV.

This chain uses TRBV27 with TRBJ1-1, with 11 bases fitting TRBD1. Germline V gene data show CDR1 as MNHEY and CDR2 as SMNVEV (reference sequence). The CDR3 is made up of 16 amino acids. V dropped 6 bases and J dropped 0; count of bases not matched to a gene: 6. CDR3 in amino acids: CASRKGTGGMNTEAFF. The CDR3 DNA sequence: TGTGCCAGCAGAAAAGGGACAGGGGGTATGAACACTGAAGCTTTCTTT.

Ten or more counts support this clonotype. The chain has TRBV7-2 and TRBJ2-6; 7 positions agree with TRBD1. This CDR3 comprises 24 residues. Germline lookup yields CDR1 SGHTA and CDR2 FQGNSA. The trim removed 1 base at V and 2 bases at J, leaving 26 bases unmatched. CDR3 DNA sequence: TGTGCCAGCAGCTTAGAAAAGTGGTGGTTTAAGGGGGCGCAAGTATGGGCTGGGGCCAACGTCCTGACTTTC. It is translated as CASSLEKWWFKGAQVWAGANVLTF.

This clonotype occurred many times. V is TRBV12-3 or TRBV12-4 and J is TRBJ2-2; D gene uncertain. V was cut by 5 bases and J by 3 bases, with 7 bases left in between. CDR3 size: 13 residues. Here the CDR3 reads CASSPDYTGELFF. The CDR3 DNA reads TGTGCCAGCAGTCCCGATTACACCGGGGAGCTGTTTTTT.

The rearrangement links TRBV2 to TRBJ2-3; D gene unclear. Trimming stripped 4 bases from V and 10 bases from J, with 6 bases between. This CDR3 region has 10 residues. The germline V gene has CDR1 SNHLY and CDR2 FYNNEI. The CDR3 reads CASSVPAQYF. In nucleotides, the CDR3 is TGTGCCAGCAGTGTCCCAGCGCAGTATTTT.